This T cell receptor beta chain emerged from a study of blood T cell repertoires in COVID-19 (dated by TCRdb to 2019 to 2021). Background on the whole study: Samples from collaborators originated in the United States, Italy and Spain and spanned both the acute and convalescent phases of COVID-19. HLA class I and class II types, where available, came from metadata supplied by the sample provider rather than from assay-based typing. Subjects who had been exposed to COVID-19, were actively infected with it, or had recovered from it provided the deeply sampled blood TCRbeta repertoires that made up the dataset. The material from the prospective study consisted of cDNA or gDNA derived from T cells, B-cell-depleted T cells, or PBMCs. The sample metadata nearly always contained a de-identified subject ID, COVID-19 status, age in years and sex. The repertoires were made available in a free public database intended to serve as a resource for research on the immune response to SARS-CoV-2. Samples came from the ongoing ImmuneRACE study (first 160 participants) plus 1,254 subjects from 6 global collaborators.

TCRbeta CDR3 regions were amplified from genomic DNA by means of the immunoSEQ Assay, a bias-controlled multiplex PCR. Turning to the authors' computational methods: Within the assay, amplification of reference gene primers was used to estimate how many nucleated cells each sample contained. Sequence reads were collapsed and filtered to measure the absolute abundance of every unique TCRbeta CDR3 rearrangement. For each sample, productive Simpson clonality was calculated by taking the square root of Simpson's diversity index across productive rearrangements. The table was pulled from immuneACCESS by TCRdb, which kept in-frame rearrangements only. Such tables lose some clones; where checked, under half of the loss comes from unresolved V genes, and the rest has no known cause. That table is the source of V, J and clone size, and D and trimming were worked out from the DNA. Here the sample has some 100,000 clones; about nine tenths occur a single time. Less than 2.5% of the sample is taken by the ten largest.

CDR1 and CDR2 are read off the germline V gene (reference sequence) as SGHAT and FQDESV. There are 14 amino acids in the CDR3, from cysteine to phenylalanine inclusive. Of all the DNA, just the CDR3 is kept, 42 bases in frame from base 1. The V end loses 6 bases and the J end loses 5 bases, and a stretch of 11 bases separates them. The paper as a whole reports these results and caveats: How much clinical and demographic metadata was included differed by source and by participant, and the metadata was provided uncurated.

Points on this clone: Its antigen has not been determined. Base qualities are not recorded, but no much larger clone differs from it by a single base.

Whole blood was collected in K2EDTA tubes by collaborating institutions according to the institutions' own protocols. For TCRbeta analysis, collaborators shipped samples in one of three forms: frozen whole blood, isolated PBMCs, or DNA extracted from either of those sample types. The rearrangement combines TRBV11-1 with TRBJ1-6; the D gene is perhaps TRBD1, from 6 matching bases. The TCR originated in a man in his fifties or sixties with active COVID-19. Sample: peripheral blood. The CDR3 loop reads CASSRTADNSPLHF. Read as DNA, the sequence is TGTGCCAGCAGTAGGACAGCAGATAATTCACCCCTCCACTTT.